The rows below give T cell receptor beta chains drawn from one sample of a study of T cell repertoires in cytomegalovirus infection. For these receptors, no antigen is known. MiXCR, applied by TCRdb to the reads, yields one record per CDR3 protein. The sample carries fewer than 900,000 distinct CDR3 sequences, just under 30% recorded once. Source: cultured CD8+ T cells from PBMCs, taken from culture after CMV antigen stimulation. The receptors here all came from a human donor in good health (CMV status not recorded). Some clones in this sample may be carry-over from other donors' samples. Both conserved end residues are part of each CDR3. The D gene is left open where the match is weak. Clone size is given for some rows only: seen once, a few or many times, or a class if the clone is expanded.

J: TRBJ1-2; V: TRBV14; D: -; size: few; DNA: TGTGCCAGCAGCTCGGGACGGGGGAGGCACTATGGCTACACCTTC; CDR3: CASSSGRGRHYGYTF
J: TRBJ2-1; V: TRBV7-9; D: -; size: few; DNA: TGTGCCAGCAGCTACTATACGTTCTCCTACAATGAGCAGTTCTTC; CDR3: CASSYYTFSYNEQFF
J: TRBJ2-7; V: TRBV7-8; D: TRBD2; size: few; DNA: TGTGCCAGCAGCTCTCCGGGACTAGCGGACTACGAGCAGTACTTC; CDR3: CASSSPGLADYEQYF
J: TRBJ1-1; V: TRBV28; D: -; size: few; DNA: TGTGCCAGCAGTTTATTGGATTCGGATATGAACACTGAAGCTTTCTTT; CDR3: CASSLLDSDMNTEAFF
J: TRBJ1-1; V: TRBV6-1; D: -; size: many; DNA: TGTGCCAGCAGTGAAGCGGACAGCATGAACACTGAAGCTTTCTTT; CDR3: CASSEADSMNTEAFF
J: TRBJ2-2; V: TRBV6-6; D: -; size: few; DNA: TGTGCCAGCAGTTACGAGGACACCGGGGAGCTGTTTTTT; CDR3: CASSYEDTGELFF
J: TRBJ1-6; V: TRBV28; D: TRBD1; size: -; DNA: TGTGCCATTGCGGACAGGCTTAATTCACCCCTCCACTTT; CDR3: CAIADRLNSPLHF
J: TRBJ1-2; V: TRBV7-9; D: -; size: -; DNA: TGTGCCAGCAGCTTACCGTCGACAGAGCTCTATGGCTACACCTTC; CDR3: CASSLPSTELYGYTF
J: TRBJ1-5; V: TRBV12-3/TRBV12-4; D: -; size: few; DNA: TGTGCCAGCAGTTTAGCAATGGCAGGCCTGAATCAGCCCCAGCATTTT; CDR3: CASSLAMAGLNQPQHF
J: TRBJ2-7; V: TRBV2; D: -; size: many; DNA: TGTGCCAGCAGTGAAAGATTAGGGATATACGAGCAGTACTTC; CDR3: CASSERLGIYEQYF
J: TRBJ2-1; V: TRBV6-5; D: -; size: -; DNA: TGTGCCAGCAGTGAAACCCTTAGCTCCTACAATGAGCAGTTCTTC; CDR3: CASSETLSSYNEQFF
J: TRBJ2-7; V: TRBV27; D: -; size: -; DNA: TGTGCCAGCAGCCCCGGGGGGCTTGAAGAGCAGTACTTC; CDR3: CASSPGGLEEQYF
J: TRBJ2-3; V: TRBV7-6; D: -; size: many; DNA: TGTGCCAGCAGCCTTATGGGGCCACCCACAGATACGCAGTATTTT; CDR3: CASSLMGPPTDTQYF
J: TRBJ1-6; V: TRBV7-9; D: -; size: -; DNA: TGTGCCAGCAGCTTAGGGACAGTTGACGGATCACCCCTCCACTTT; CDR3: CASSLGTVDGSPLHF
J: TRBJ2-3; V: TRBV9; D: -; size: few; DNA: TGTGCCAGCAGCGTTGGGTTAGATACGCAGTATTTT; CDR3: CASSVGLDTQYF
J: TRBJ1-5; V: TRBV4-3; D: -; size: -; DNA: TGCGCCAGCAGCCAAGCCCCCGATAGCAATCAGCCCCAGCATTTT; CDR3: CASSQAPDSNQPQHF
J: TRBJ2-2; V: TRBV7-2; D: -; size: many; DNA: TGTGCCAGCAAAACACGCCAGTGGGGGGCGGGCACCGGGGAGCTGTTTTTT; CDR3: CASKTRQWGAGTGELFF
J: TRBJ2-3; V: TRBV7-9; D: -; size: -; DNA: TGTGCCAGCAGCTTAAACAGGGATCCACAGAATACGCAGTATTTT; CDR3: CASSLNRDPQNTQYF
J: TRBJ1-1; V: TRBV6-1; D: -; size: few; DNA: TGTGCCAGCATTGAAGAAACCCTGAACACTGAAGCTTTCTTT; CDR3: CASIEETLNTEAFF